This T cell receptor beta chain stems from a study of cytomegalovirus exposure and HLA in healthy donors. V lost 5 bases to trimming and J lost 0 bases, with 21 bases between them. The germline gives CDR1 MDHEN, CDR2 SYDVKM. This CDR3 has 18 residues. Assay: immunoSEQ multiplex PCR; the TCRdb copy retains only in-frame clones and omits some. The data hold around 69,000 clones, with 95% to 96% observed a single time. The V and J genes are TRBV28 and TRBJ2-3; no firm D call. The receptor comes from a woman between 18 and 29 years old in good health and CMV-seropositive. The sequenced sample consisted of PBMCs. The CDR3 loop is CASSPQVGFVVSTDTQYF. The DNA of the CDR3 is TGTGCCAGCAGTCCCCAGGTCGGCTTCGTGGTTAGCACAGATACGCAGTATTTT.